A single sample gave rise to the 21 T cell receptor beta chains below, sequenced in a study of T-cell memory formation after mild COVID-19. TCRdb re-called the 5' RACE reads through MiXCR, storing one row per CDR3 protein. The sample gives about 540,000 distinct CDR3 sequences, around 21% of which show up once; approximately 12% is in the top ten. What was sequenced was PBMCs or a T cell subset sorted from them (not recorded which). The receptors shown here come from an adult woman who had mild COVID-19 (a few samples of this study predate the infection). Cell type and time point are not known.

This clonotype has at least ten counts. The V and J genes are TRBV5-1 and TRBJ2-3; 10 nucleotides match TRBD2. Trimming took 3 bases from V and 3 from J; bases not matched to a gene: 4. The CDR3 spans 15 residues. Germline CDR1 reads SGHRS; CDR2 reads YFSETQ. In DNA form, the CDR3 reads TGCGCCAGCAGCTATAGCGGGAGGACAACAGATACGCAGTATTTT. As protein: CASSYSGRTTDTQYF.

The CDR3 DNA sequence: TGTGCCAGCAGTTTGTCTAGCGGGGGGTACGAGCAGTACTTC. It yields the protein CASSLSSGGYEQYF. V gene TRBV12-3 or TRBV12-4 combines with J gene TRBJ2-7; TRBD2 matches at 11 bases. CDR3 size: 14 residues. Germline trimming cut 3 bases from V and 4 bases from J; bases unmatched to any gene: 2.

This clonotype has more than one count but fewer than ten. The chain recombines TRBV9 with TRBJ2-1; no definite D call. The V end lost 2 bases, the J end lost 10 bases, and 13 bases lay between the germline ends. This CDR3 is 13 amino acids long. Germline values: CDR1 SGDLS, CDR2 YYNGEE. DNA for the CDR3: TGTGCCAGCAGCGTCTTTGGGGAATCCGAGCAGTTCTTC. This translates into CASSVFGESEQFF.

The chain has TRBV19 and TRBJ1-5; no clear D gene. V was pared by 3 bases and J by 0 bases, with 12 bases between. The CDR3 runs to 16 residues. CDR1 is LNHDA, CDR2 SQIVND, per germline (reference sequence). CDR3 nucleotides: TGTGCCAGTAGTATCGAGACACTTTATAGCAATCAGCCCCAGCATTTT. It is translated as CASSIETLYSNQPQHF. The full variable domain, with the rest looked up from reference TRBV19 and TRBJ1-5, is DGGITQSPKYLFRKEGQNVTLSCEQNLNHDAMYWYRQDPGQGLRLIYYSQIVNDFQKGDIAEGYSVSREKKESFPLTVTSAQKNPTAFYLCASSIETLYSNQPQHFGDGTRLSIL.

This clonotype has a handful of counts. The gene calls are TRBV5-1 and TRBJ2-1; TRBD2 agrees at 8 bases. Germline CDR1 SGHRS, CDR2 YFSETQ. The CDR3 is 15 amino acids. V shed 1 base and J 6 bases; nucleotides not matched to a gene: 6. CDR3 sequence reads: CASSLLGLDPNEQFF. CDR3 sequence (DNA): TGCGCCAGCAGCTTGCTGGGACTAGATCCCAATGAGCAGTTCTTC.

This clonotype was observed at least ten times. The chain joins TRBV5-1 to TRBJ2-7; possibly TRBD1 for D (5 bases). With 0 bases removed from V and 5 bases from J, the gap between germline ends came to 6 bases. The CDR3 is 12 amino acids. The germline V gene encodes CDR1 SGHRS and CDR2 YFSETQ. CDR3 DNA: TGCGCCAGCAGCTTGGAGGGGAACGAGCAGTACTTC. Protein sequence: CASSLEGNEQYF.

The genes are TRBV19 and TRBJ1-2; D is unclear. From germline, CDR1 is LNHDA and CDR2 SQIVND (reference sequence). This CDR3 is 11 amino acids long. V dropped 7 bases and J dropped 7 bases, with 10 bases sitting between them. CDR3 in amino acids: CASKKDFGYTF. CDR3 DNA sequence: TGTGCCAGTAAAAAGGATTTTGGCTACACCTTC.

This clonotype appeared a few times. CDR3 region: CSARATSGRFNEQFF. For the CDR3, the DNA is TGCAGTGCTAGAGCAACTAGCGGGAGGTTTAATGAGCAGTTCTTC. The V call is TRBV20-1, the J call TRBJ2-1; TRBD2 aligns across 12 bases. This CDR3 is 15 amino acids long. Germline values: CDR1 DFQATT, CDR2 SNEGSKA (reference sequence). V lost 1 base, J lost 7 bases, and 5 bases stayed unmatched.

The CDR3 DNA follows: TGTGCCAGCAGTGAATTTAGCGGGGGGGCCGAGCAGTACTTC. Translating it yields CASSEFSGGAEQYF. The rearrangement joins TRBV25-1 to TRBJ2-7; TRBD2 agrees at 11 bases. The CDR3 length is 14 residues. V trimming: 1 base; J trimming: 6 bases; junction bases outside the gene matches: 2. The V gene's germline CDR1 is MGHDK and CDR2 SYGVNS.

The DNA of the CDR3 is TGTGCCACCAGCAGACAACTGGGGGGCGAGCAGTTCTTC. Protein product: CATSRQLGGEQFF. V and J are TRBV15 and TRBJ2-1; either TRBD1 or TRBD2 may fit D (6 bases each). The CDR3 length is 13 residues. The V gene lost 2 bases and the J gene lost 10 bases, with 12 bases spanning the gap. The germline V gene has CDR1 LNHNV and CDR2 YYDKDF (reference sequence).

This clonotype has more than one count but fewer than ten. The rearrangement links TRBV7-9 to TRBJ1-3; a possible D gene is TRBD1 (6 bases). Trimming shortened V by 5 bases and J by 2 bases, and 10 bases separated the two germline ends. Germline CDR1 and CDR2: SEHNR and FQNEAQ (reference sequence). The CDR3 length is 14 residues. CDR3 DNA sequence: TGTGCCAGCAGCGTGGAGGGGGCTGGAAACACCATATATTTT. Translating it yields CASSVEGAGNTIYF.

Relative to its sample, this clonotype is medium-sized. The genes are TRBV7-8 and TRBJ2-2, with 8 bases that match TRBD1. After removal of 1 base from V and 6 bases from J, the junction contained 1 base not matched to a gene. From germline, CDR1 is SGHVS and CDR2 FQNEAQ. The CDR3 spans 14 residues. The CDR3 region has the DNA TGTGCCAGCAGCTTAGAGACAGGGGCCGGGGAGCTGTTTTTT. Protein product: CASSLETGAGELFF.

This clonotype was observed a handful of times. This chain uses TRBV7-2 with TRBJ2-3; TRBD2 aligns across 9 bases. With V trimmed by 1 base and J by 1 base, 6 bases remained unmatched. The CDR3 spans 17 residues. CDR1 is SGHTA, CDR2 FQGNSA, per germline. This CDR3 reads CASSLGAGGFGTDTQYF. Here the CDR3 DNA reads TGTGCCAGCAGCTTAGGTGCGGGAGGGTTTGGCACAGATACGCAGTATTTT.

This clonotype came up a few times. The rearrangement uses TRBV7-2 and TRBJ1-3; 9 bases line up with TRBD1. CDR1 and CDR2 (germline): SGHTA, FQGNSA. The length of the CDR3 is 19 residues. V trimming: 1 base; J trimming: 2 bases; junction bases outside the gene matches: 12. The DNA of the CDR3 is TGTGCCAGCAGCTTAGACCCCTTACGGGACAGGGCTCCTGGAAACACCATATATTTT. As protein: CASSLDPLRDRAPGNTIYF.

This clonotype was seen only a few times. The CDR3 DNA is TGTGCCAGCGGCTCACTAGCGGGAAGAGGGGTAGGAGAGCAGTTCTTC. It translates to CASGSLAGRGVGEQFF. This rearrangement joins TRBV7-2 to TRBJ2-1; TRBD2 matches at 10 bases. The germline V gene has CDR1 SGHTA and CDR2 FQGNSA. The CDR3 extends over 16 amino acids. V dropped 8 bases and J dropped 10; count of bases not matched to a gene: 17.

The V and J genes are TRBV5-6 and TRBJ2-7; D not resolved. The germline CDR1 and CDR2 sequences are SGHDT and YYEEEE. CDR3 size: 13 residues. Between the trimmed V and J ends, which lost 4 bases and 4 bases, there was a span of 12 bases. For the CDR3, the DNA is TGTGCCAGCAGCCCCCGGTGCGGATACGAGCAGTACTTC. This codes for CASSPRCGYEQYF. The full variable domain, rest sourced from reference TRBV5-6 and TRBJ2-7, is DAGVTQSPTHLIKTRGQQVTLRCSPKSGHDTVSWYQQALGQGPQFIFQYYEEEERQRGNFPDRFSGHQFPNYSSELNVNALLLGDSALYLCASSPRCGYEQYFGPGTRLTVT.

The chain uses TRBV4-1 and TRBJ2-1; D not resolved. CDR3 length equals 13 residues. Between the trimmed V and J ends, which lost 6 bases and 0 bases, there was a span of 6 bases. Per the germline V gene, CDR1 is MGHRA and CDR2 is YSYEKL. The CDR3 coding sequence is TGCGCCAGCAGGGAAATCTCCTACAATGAGCAGTTCTTC. As protein: CASREISYNEQFF.

This clonotype occurred a few times. Here the CDR3 DNA reads TGTGCCAGCAGTTACTCGACCAACGAGTTAAATGAGCAGTTCTTC. Its protein is CASSYSTNELNEQFF. The V gene is TRBV6-5, the J gene TRBJ2-1; D unresolved. Germline V gene sequence: CDR1 MNHEY, CDR2 SVGAGI. Between the trimmed V and J ends, which lost 0 bases and 7 bases, there was a span of 13 bases. The CDR3 covers 15 residues.

The chain joins TRBV7-2 to TRBJ2-3; a weak D match, TRBD1 (6 bases). Germline CDR1 and CDR2: SGHTA and FQGNSA. Trimming left V 4 bases short and J 4 bases short, with 15 bases between. The CDR3 is 15 residues long. The CDR3: CASSSWSGAPDTQYF. The CDR3 region has the DNA TGTGCCAGCAGCTCGTGGTCAGGGGCCCCAGATACGCAGTATTTT.

V and J are TRBV5-6 and TRBJ2-2; D may be TRBD1 (7 bases). Germline values: CDR1 SGHDT, CDR2 YYEEEE. This CDR3 has 17 residues. V was pared by 1 base and J by 0 bases, with 13 bases between. The CDR3 region is CASSLISRGANTGELFF. In DNA, the CDR3 is TGTGCCAGCAGCTTGATCTCCAGGGGGGCGAACACCGGGGAGCTGTTTTTT.

This clonotype was seen ten or more times. The genes are TRBV5-1 and TRBJ2-2, with TRBD1 matching 7 bases. Germline V gene sequence: CDR1 SGHRS, CDR2 YFSETQ. With 2 bases clipped from V and 11 bases from J, the junction kept 9 bases outside the gene matches. The CDR3 consists of 14 residues. CDR3 protein: CASSLGQVHDELFF. The CDR3 DNA follows: TGCGCCAGCAGCTTAGGACAGGTTCATGATGAGCTGTTTTTT. The full variable domain, its missing parts supplied by reference TRBV5-1 and TRBJ2-2, is KAGVTQTPRYLIKTRGQQVTLSCSPISGHRSVSWYQQTPGQGLQFLFEYFSETQRNKGNFPGRFSGRQFSNSRSEMNVSTLELGDSALYLCASSLGQVHDELFFGEGSRLTVL.